This T cell receptor beta chain appears in the sequencing data of a study of early T cells in non-severe SARS-CoV-2 infection. As for the study in general: Chains were unpaired, as sequencing was done on bulk RNA from unsorted whole blood.

Via MiXCR, TCRdb re-called the 5' RACE reads, giving one row per CDR3 protein. The sample yields some 60,000 distinct CDR3 sequences, 10% to 15% seen once. Germline V gene lookup returns CDR1 SGHAT and CDR2 FQNNGV. The CDR3 is 16 amino acids. J gave up 1 base and V 4 bases, and 7 bases lay outside the gene matches. This chain connects TRBV11-2 to TRBJ1-2, with 9 nucleotides matching TRBD1. This receptor was identified in an adult who was a healthcare worker with PCR-confirmed SARS-CoV-2 infection or an uninfected control (not recorded which). Sequencing used whole blood. The CDR3 DNA reads TGTGCCAGCAGCTCCTACTGGGACAGGGATAACTATGGCTACACCTTC. Its translation: CASSSYWDRDNYGYTF.